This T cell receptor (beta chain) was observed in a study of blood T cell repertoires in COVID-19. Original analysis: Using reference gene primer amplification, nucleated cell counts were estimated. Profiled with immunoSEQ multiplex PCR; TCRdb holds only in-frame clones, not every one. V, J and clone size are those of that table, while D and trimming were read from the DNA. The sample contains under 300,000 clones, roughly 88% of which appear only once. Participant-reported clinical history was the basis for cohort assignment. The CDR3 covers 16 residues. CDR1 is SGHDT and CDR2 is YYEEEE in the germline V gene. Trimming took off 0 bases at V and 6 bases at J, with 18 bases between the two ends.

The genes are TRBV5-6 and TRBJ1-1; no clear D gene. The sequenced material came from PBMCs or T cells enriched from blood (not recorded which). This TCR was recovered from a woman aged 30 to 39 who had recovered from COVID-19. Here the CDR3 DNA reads TGTGCCAGCAGCTTGGGTCCATCGGAGGGCTGGGCTGAAGCTTTCTTT. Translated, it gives CASSLGPSEGWAEAFF.